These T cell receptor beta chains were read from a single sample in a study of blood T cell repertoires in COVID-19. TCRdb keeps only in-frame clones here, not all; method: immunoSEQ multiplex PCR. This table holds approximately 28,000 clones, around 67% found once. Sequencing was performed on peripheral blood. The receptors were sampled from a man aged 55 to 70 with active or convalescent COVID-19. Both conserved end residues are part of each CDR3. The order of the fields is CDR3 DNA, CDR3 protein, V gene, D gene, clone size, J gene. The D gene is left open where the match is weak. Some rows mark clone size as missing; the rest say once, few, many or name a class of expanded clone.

TGTGCCAGCAGCTTGGGTGTTAGCGGGAGGACCGGGGAGCTGTTTTTT	CASSLGVSGRTGELFF	TRBV5-4	TRBD2	NA	TRBJ2-2
TGTGCCAGCAGTTACAGGTCCCAAGAGACCCAGTACTTC	CASSYRSQETQYF	TRBV12-3/TRBV12-4	NA	NA	TRBJ2-5
TGCGCCAGCAGCCCGACAGGGGGCTCTCTCGAGCAGTACTTC	CASSPTGGSLEQYF	TRBV5-1	TRBD1	few	TRBJ2-7
TGTGCCAGCAGCTTCTCAGCGGGGAGTACGACCGGGGAGCTGTTTTTT	CASSFSAGSTTGELFF	TRBV5-6	TRBD2	NA	TRBJ2-2
TGTGCCAGCAGTGCCCTGGAACAGATTTTAACTAATGAAAAACTGTTTTTT	CASSALEQILTNEKLFF	TRBV25-1	NA	NA	TRBJ1-4
TGTGCCAGCAGCCCCCAGGTAGGGGGCGAAGCTTTCTTT	CASSPQVGGEAFF	TRBV14	TRBD1	NA	TRBJ1-1
TGTGCCAGCAGTGTAAGCCCGGACTATTTGGTTTTGGAGACCCAGTACTTC	CASSVSPDYLVLETQYF	TRBV2	NA	NA	TRBJ2-5
TGTGCCTGGAGTGTACTGGGCGCAGGGGGCGCAGATACGCAGTATTTT	CAWSVLGAGGADTQYF	TRBV30	TRBD1	NA	TRBJ2-3
TGTGCCAGCAGCCCCGGGACAGGGGGAATCGCTGAAGCTTTCTTT	CASSPGTGGIAEAFF	TRBV11-2	TRBD1	NA	TRBJ1-1
TGCGCCACGGGAACTAGCACGAACACCGGGGAGCTGTTTTTT	CATGTSTNTGELFF	TRBV10-2	NA	NA	TRBJ2-2
TGCAGTGCTAGACCGGGGACTGAAGCTTTCTTT	CSARPGTEAFF	TRBV20-1	NA	NA	TRBJ1-1
TGTGCCAGCAGCCGTGGGCAGGGCTTTTCCTCCGAGCAGTACTTC	CASSRGQGFSSEQYF	TRBV7-9	NA	NA	TRBJ2-7
TGCGCCAGCAGTGATCCACGAGGAATAGCGGGGGGGTTGAATGAGCAGTTCTTC	CASSDPRGIAGGLNEQFF	TRBV10-1	TRBD2	NA	TRBJ2-1
TGTGCCAGCAGTTTTCGCGGACAGACTCAGGGCTACACCTTC	CASSFRGQTQGYTF	TRBV27	NA	once	TRBJ1-2
TGTGCCAGCAGTTCGACAGGTGGTAACACCGGGGAGCTGTTTTTT	CASSSTGGNTGELFF	TRBV27	NA	NA	TRBJ2-2
TGCGCCAGCAGCTCAACAGAAGCGGGGGGCTACACCTTC	CASSSTEAGGYTF	TRBV5-1	NA	few	TRBJ1-2
TGCGCCAGCAGCCAACCCAGCCGACAGGGGATCTCCTACAATGAGCAGTTCTTC	CASSQPSRQGISYNEQFF	TRBV5-1	TRBD1	NA	TRBJ2-1
TGTGCCAGCAGCAGCAATCGATACGAGCAGTACTTC	CASSSNRYEQYF	TRBV11-2	NA	NA	TRBJ2-7
TGTGCCAGCAGACTCCGGGGGGGAGATAGGCCCCAGCATTTT	CASRLRGGDRPQHF	TRBV6-5	NA	few	TRBJ1-5
TGTGCCAGTAGTAGAGGAGGACAGGGGAGGCAAGAGACCCAGTACTTC	CASSRGGQGRQETQYF	TRBV19	TRBD1	NA	TRBJ2-5
TGTGCCAGCCGGTTGTCGGGGGGGATTCACACAGATACGCAGTATTTT	CASRLSGGIHTDTQYF	TRBV5-4	TRBD2	NA	TRBJ2-3
TGTGCCAGCAGCGTGGGGACAGGGTCACACATGAACACTGAAGCTTTCTTT	CASSVGTGSHMNTEAFF	TRBV9	TRBD1	NA	TRBJ1-1
TGCAGCGTTGTCCCTGGGCAGGGCTCCGAGCAGTACTTC	CSVVPGQGSEQYF	TRBV29-1	NA	NA	TRBJ2-7
TGTGCCAGCAGCCCTTGGACAGGGGGAAACGGCGAGCAGTACTTC	CASSPWTGGNGEQYF	TRBV28	TRBD1	once	TRBJ2-7
TGTGCCAGCAGCTTAGTCGGGGTCGGATCCGACACCATATATTTT	CASSLVGVGSDTIYF	TRBV11-3	NA	NA	TRBJ1-3